Shown below are 2 T cell receptor beta chains from a single sample sequenced in a study of T-cell reconstitution after alpha-beta-depleted transplantation in children. Unique molecular identifiers featured in how the TCRbeta library was prepared. TCRdb fed the PCR reads into MiXCR, producing one record per CDR3 protein. The sample includes fewer than 1 million distinct CDR3 sequences, about 15% of them seen just once. The source material was PBMCs, mostly from graft donor cells, sampled 360 days after TCRalphabeta/CD19-depleted stem cell transplant. The source is a male patient younger than 18 who had a stem cell transplant for acute lymphoblastic leukemia, so the T cells may come from the graft donor.

This clonotype showed up just a few times. The chain employs TRBV29-1 and TRBJ2-6; D might be TRBD1 (6 bases). Per the germline V gene, CDR1 is SQVTM and CDR2 is ANQGSEA. Trimming left V 6 bases short and J 0 bases short, with 12 bases between. The CDR3 has 15 amino acids. The CDR3 nucleotides are TGCAGCGTGGGGGCCCCCGGCTCTGGGGCCAACGTCCTGACTTTC. It is translated as CSVGAPGSGANVLTF.

This chain links TRBV20-1 with TRBJ2-7; D is undetermined. This CDR3 spans 15 amino acids. Trimming took 7 bases from V and 5 from J, leaving 24 bases between them. CDR1 is DFQATT and CDR2 is SNEGSKA in the germline V gene (reference sequence). CDR3 nucleotide sequence: TGCAGTGTACCCCCTCCCGGCCTTCGTCCACACGAGCAGTACTTC. It specifies CSVPPPGLRPHEQYF.